The 2 T cell receptor beta chains given below trace back to one sample, sequenced in a study of shared clonotypes between healthy human individuals (dated by TCRdb to 2018 to 2021). Libraries were prepared through the immunoSEQ multiplex PCR assay. TCRdb limited this immuneACCESS table to in-frame rearrangements with V and J called. A share of clones is missing; checked studies link under half to unresolved V genes, and the rest is unexplained. The sample profile shows millions of clones; about 95% of them were found once. The top ten clonotypes cover approximately 1.2% of the sample. CD8 naive samples consisted of CD45RO-negative cells that were positively selected for CCR7, yielding a CD45RA+CCR7+ population without TemRA cells. Sequencing was performed on naive CD8+ T cells sorted from blood. The sample's cell subset or site label is to be understood as: CD45RA+CCR7+. The source is a man younger than 35 in good health.

This sequence joins TRBV6-5 and TRBJ2-2; D is unresolved. The germline CDR1 and CDR2 sequences are MNHEY and SVGAGI. This CDR3 comprises 13 residues. V lost 7 bases, J lost 4 bases, and 10 bases lay in between. The chain's CDR3 is CASTHLSTGELFF. The DNA of the CDR3 is TGTGCCAGCACCCACCTAAGCACCGGGGAGCTGTTTTTT.

This chain uses TRBV27 with TRBJ2-7; 12 bases align to TRBD2. There are 15 residues in the CDR3. J was trimmed by 6 bases and V by 5 bases; bases with no gene match: 8. The germline gives CDR1 MNHEY, CDR2 SMNVEV (reference sequence). The CDR3 region is CASSPLAGGTSEQYF. The CDR3 DNA is TGTGCCAGCAGTCCGCTAGCGGGAGGGACCAGCGAGCAGTACTTC.